Given below is one T cell receptor (beta chain) in context. The target antigen is unknown. Every donor was a Caucasian adult from Nashville, Tennessee. The V gene end was trimmed by 3 bases and the J gene end by 12 bases; junction bases not matched to a gene: 7. Germline V CDR1 and CDR2: MGHRA, YSYEKL. The CDR3 length is 13 residues. The sample is drawn from a study of shared clonotypes between healthy human individuals. General observations from the study: At large depth, rarefaction still showed sorted-subset sequencing to be incomplete. Generation probabilities were higher for clonotypes shared across all four sorted-subset donors than for unshared ones.

TCRdb keeps only in-frame clones here, not all; method: immunoSEQ multiplex PCR. In the table there are about 600,000 clones, roughly 97% of which are singletons. Material for sequencing was naive CD4+ T cells sorted from blood. Stated subset: CD45RA+ positively selected. This sequence originates from a woman in her thirties in good health. The chain links TRBV4-1 to TRBJ1-4; 7 nucleotides line up with TRBD1. CDR3 in DNA: TGCGCCAGCAGCCACGAACAGGGGTTGGAACTGTTTTTT. It is translated as CASSHEQGLELFF.